The next 20 T cell receptor beta chains were all read from a single sample in a study of T cells in women clearing cervical HPV infection. The table came from immunoSEQ multiplex PCR; TCRdb's copy has only in-frame clones and leaves some out. The sample shows around 15,000 clones, and 10% to 13% sits with its ten largest clones. Sequencing used blood buffy coat. Every receptor here comes from a woman between 18 and 70 years old with a cervical HPV16 infection that either progressed to CIN3+ or cleared (not recorded which).

A note on this clone: The sequenced fragment ends 3 residues before the CDR3 boundary, so the rest is inferred from the germline J gene. V gene TRBV5-6 combines with J gene TRBJ2-2; 8 bases agree with TRBD2. The germline gives CDR1 SGHDT, CDR2 YYEEEE. The J segment lost 4 bases and the V segment lost 4 bases, leaving 6 bases of the junction unmatched. The CDR3 runs 15 residues. CDR3 DNA (partial): TGTGCCAGCAGCCCGGCGGGGGGTAGCACCGGGGAG. The encoded protein is CASSPAGGSTGE. The full-length CDR3 reads as CASSPAGGSTGELFF.

On this clone: One end of the junction fails to match germline, which may point to a read error. The read terminates 3 residues ahead of where the CDR3 ends, so the germline J gene completes it. The rearrangement links TRBV7-7 to TRBJ2-5; tentatively, D is TRBD1 (5 bases). Germline assignment: CDR1 SSHAT and CDR2 FNYEAQ (reference sequence). CDR3 length equals 15 residues. The CDR3 reads CASSSQWGGEETQYF. The CDR3 bases that were read are TGTGCTAGCAGCTCCCAGTGGGGCGGAGAAGAGACC.

Regarding this clone: The read is 3 residues too short to cover the CDR3 end, so that end is filled in from the germline J gene. This chain connects TRBV7-9 to TRBJ1-2; D is possibly TRBD1 (6 bases). There are 13 residues in the CDR3. CDR1 is SEHNR and CDR2 is FQNEAQ in the germline V gene (reference sequence). V lost 11 bases and J lost 0, with 13 bases in between. CDR3 bases read: TGTGCCGTTTACAGGGAAGCTAACTATGGC. Translation gives CAVYREANYG. The whole CDR3 is CAVYREANYGYTF.

The DNA read from the CDR3 is TGTGCCATTTCAGGACTAGCGGGAGAGACG. Translating gives CAISGLAGET. The whole CDR3 protein reads CAISGLAGETQYF. The V gene is TRBV2, the J gene TRBJ2-3, with TRBD2 matching 13 bases. Read data end 3 residues before the CDR3 end; the end is taken from the germline J gene. Germline V gene lookup returns CDR1 SNHLY and CDR2 FYNNEI. The CDR3 extends over 13 amino acids.

Of note for this clone: The read stops 3 residues short of the end of the CDR3; the missing end is completed from the germline J gene. J is TRBJ2-5 and V is TRBV19; D assignment may be TRBD1 or TRBD2 (5 bases each). The germline V gene encodes CDR1 LNHDA and CDR2 SQIVND (reference sequence). The CDR3 consists of 11 residues. CDR3 in amino acids: CASSRGATQYF. Incomplete CDR3 DNA: TGTGCCAGTAGTAGAGGGGCTACC.

This clone registers medium-sized by frequency. From the germline J gene comes the end of the CDR3, since the read stops 3 residues before it. The chain joins TRBV5-5 to TRBJ2-7; the D is unclear. CDR3 length: 12 amino acids. The V gene lost 2 bases and the J gene lost 4 bases, with 7 bases spanning the gap. CDR1 and CDR2 (germline): SGHKS, YYEKEE (reference sequence). The chain's CDR3 is CASSFGLYEQYF. Incomplete CDR3 DNA: TGTGCCAGCAGCTTTGGGCTTTACGAG.

Of note for this clone: The read is 3 residues too short to cover the CDR3 end, so that end is filled in from the germline J gene. The chain is built from TRBV30 and TRBJ1-1; D possibly corresponds to TRBD1 (6 bases). The V gene lost 5 bases and the J gene lost 2 bases, with 9 bases spanning the gap. This CDR3 comprises 12 residues. Germline V gene lookup returns CDR1 GTSNPN and CDR2 SVGIG (reference sequence). The sequenced CDR3 bases are TGTGCCTGGCGGGGGGCCAACACTGAA. Translating it yields CAWRGANTE. Given in full, the CDR3 is CAWRGANTEAFF.

As for this clone: Read sequence stops 3 residues before the CDR3 end, and the germline J gene provides the missing end. The gene calls are TRBV19 and TRBJ2-2, with 10 bases fitting TRBD1. Germline assignment: CDR1 LNHDA and CDR2 SQIVND (reference sequence). The CDR3 consists of 16 residues. With V trimmed by 5 bases and J by 0 bases, 3 bases remained unmatched. CDR3 residues: CASSQGQGANTGELFF. The sequenced CDR3 bases are TGTGCCAGTAGTCAAGGACAGGGGGCGAACACCGGGGAG.

This clone counts as medium-sized by frequency. The read gets to within 3 residues of the CDR3 end, and the germline J gene fills in the rest. The rearrangement links TRBV10-3 to TRBJ2-7, with D maybe TRBD1 (6 bases). Germline loops: CDR1 ENHRY, CDR2 SYGVKD. The CDR3 sequence is 14 residues long. V lost 2 bases, J lost 3 bases, and 11 bases lay in between. CDR3 sequence: CAISETGFNYEQYF. The CDR3 bases that were read are TGTGCCATCAGTGAGACAGGGTTTAACTACGAG.

About this clone: Read sequence stops 3 residues before the CDR3 end, and the germline J gene provides the missing end. The chain carries TRBV2 and TRBJ1-6, with D possibly being TRBD1 (6 bases). The CDR3 sequence is 15 residues long. Trimming removed 4 bases at V and 5 bases at J, with 12 bases between. The germline gives CDR1 SNHLY, CDR2 FYNNEI. The part of the CDR3 DNA that was read is TGTGCCAGCAGTGTAAGGGACATAGATAATTCACCC. Amino acids: CASSVRDIDNSP. The entire CDR3 is CASSVRDIDNSPLHF.

As to this clone: Coverage ceases 3 residues before the CDR3 finishes, and the germline J gene fills in the end. The chain recombines TRBV10-1 with TRBJ2-3, with D hard to call. The germline V and J ends were trimmed by 0 bases and 5 bases, with 12 bases remaining between them. The CDR3 runs 15 residues. CDR1 WNHNN and CDR2 SYGVQD come from the germline V gene (reference sequence). CDR3 bases read: TGCGCCAGCAGTGAGTCCGGAGCGCTTGGAGATACG. Translation gives CASSESGALGDT. Given in full, the CDR3 is CASSESGALGDTQYF.

This CDR3 reads CASAGGPRDRGHETQYF. CDR3 DNA (partial): TGTGCCAGCGCGGGAGGGCCTAGGGACAGGGGGCATGAGACC. The V call is TRBV2, the J call TRBJ2-5; 12 nucleotides match TRBD1. Sequencing ends 3 residues short of the CDR3 end; the germline J gene provides the rest. CDR3 size: 17 residues. The trim removed 8 bases at V and 5 bases at J, leaving 15 bases unmatched. Germline V gene lookup returns CDR1 SNHLY and CDR2 FYNNEI.

On this clone itself: The read gets to within 3 residues of the CDR3 end, and the germline J gene fills in the rest. This chain connects TRBV19 to TRBJ2-2; TRBD2 agrees at 9 bases. This CDR3 has 16 amino acids. The V gene end was trimmed by 4 bases and the J gene end by 5 bases; junction bases not matched to a gene: 8. The germline V gene has CDR1 LNHDA and CDR2 SQIVND (reference sequence). CDR3 bases read: TGTGCCAGTAGTACTATAGCGGGAGTCGGAACCGGGGAG. Translating it yields CASSTIAGVGTGE. The full CDR3 protein reads CASSTIAGVGTGELFF.

A note on this clone: The CDR3 end is not reached by the read, which stops 3 residues before it; the germline J gene fills it in. The chain has TRBV7-2 and TRBJ2-2, with 7 bases identical to TRBD2. CDR3 size: 15 residues. The germline CDR1 and CDR2 sequences are SGHTA and FQGNSA. The junction had 10 bases not matched to a gene; V was cut back by 6 bases and J by 6 bases. CDR3 DNA, as far as it was read: TGTGCCAGCAGGCCGCGGGAGACCTTGGCCGGGGAG. This encodes CASRPRETLAGE. The whole CDR3 is CASRPRETLAGELFF.

As for this clone: The read stops 3 residues short of the end of the CDR3; the missing end is completed from the germline J gene. This chain uses TRBV11-3 with TRBJ2-7, with no clear D. This CDR3 has 14 amino acids. Germline V gene lookup returns CDR1 SGHNT and CDR2 YENEEA. V shed 3 bases and J shed 1 base, with 10 bases lying between them. Partial CDR3 DNA: TGTGCCAGCAGCTTTATTGGCTTGTCCTACGAG. Translation gives CASSFIGLSYE. The CDR3, in full, reads CASSFIGLSYEQYF.

With regard to this clone: The CDR3 extends 3 residues past the end of the read, so its final part is completed from the germline J gene. The rearrangement uses TRBV12-3 or TRBV12-4 and TRBJ1-2; unclear D gene. V lost 3 bases and J 5 bases, leaving 10 bases between the germline ends. This CDR3 is 13 amino acids long. CDR3 loop: CASSFGQRYGYTF. The CDR3 bases that were read are TGTGCCAGCAGTTTCGGCCAGCGATATGGC.

Notes on this clone: The CDR3 end falls 3 residues outside the read, so it is completed with the germline J gene. This rearrangement joins TRBV5-4 to TRBJ1-6, with D maybe TRBD1 (5 bases). Germline V gene lookup returns CDR1 SGHNT and CDR2 YYREEE (reference sequence). This CDR3 contains 16 residues. The V gene lost 1 base and the J gene lost 5 bases, with 13 bases spanning the gap. CDR3 in amino acids: CASSLQGTGDNSPLHF. CDR3 bases read: TGTGCCAGCAGCTTGCAAGGAACAGGAGATAATTCACCC.

About this clone: One junction end disagrees with the germline gene, perhaps due to a read error. From the germline J gene comes the end of the CDR3, since the read stops 3 residues before it. The gene calls are TRBV7-7 and TRBJ2-5; 9 nucleotides align to TRBD1. The germline CDR1 and CDR2 sequences are SSHAT and FNYEAQ (reference sequence). This CDR3 is built from 14 residues. CDR3 DNA (partial): TGTGCTAGCAGCTTAGACAGGGGGGAAGAGACC. As protein: CASSLDRGEET. From start to end, the CDR3 is CASSLDRGEETQYF.

A note on this clone: Coverage ceases 3 residues before the CDR3 finishes, and the germline J gene fills in the end. The chain links TRBV2 to TRBJ2-3; 7 bases align to TRBD1. The CDR3 is 13 amino acids. The V gene's germline CDR1 is SNHLY and CDR2 FYNNEI. The CDR3 sequence: CASQRDSSQPQYF. Incomplete CDR3 DNA: TGTGCCAGCCAGAGGGACAGCTCTCAGCCG.

Worth noting for this clone: The read terminates 3 residues before the CDR3 end, so the remaining end is supplied by the germline J gene. The chain carries TRBV14 and TRBJ2-3; tentatively, D is TRBD1 (6 bases). The CDR3 has 15 amino acids. Per germline, CDR1 SGHDN and CDR2 FVKESK. The CDR3: CASSPPTGFGETQYF. The CDR3 bases that were read are TGTGCCAGCAGCCCTCCAACAGGGTTCGGGGAGACG.